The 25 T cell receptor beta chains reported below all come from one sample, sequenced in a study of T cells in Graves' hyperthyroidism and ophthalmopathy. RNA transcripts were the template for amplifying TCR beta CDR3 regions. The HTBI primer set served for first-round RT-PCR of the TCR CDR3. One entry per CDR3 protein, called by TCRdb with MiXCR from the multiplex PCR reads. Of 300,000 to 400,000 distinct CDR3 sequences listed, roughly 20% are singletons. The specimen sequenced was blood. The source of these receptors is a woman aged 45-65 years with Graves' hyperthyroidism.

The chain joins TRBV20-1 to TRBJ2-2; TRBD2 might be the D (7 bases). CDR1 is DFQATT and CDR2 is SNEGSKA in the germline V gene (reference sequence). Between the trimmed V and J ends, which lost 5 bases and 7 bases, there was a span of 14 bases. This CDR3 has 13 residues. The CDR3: CSAPRGGSGELFF. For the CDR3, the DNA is TGCAGTGCTCCGAGGGGGGGGAGCGGGGAGCTGTTTTTT.

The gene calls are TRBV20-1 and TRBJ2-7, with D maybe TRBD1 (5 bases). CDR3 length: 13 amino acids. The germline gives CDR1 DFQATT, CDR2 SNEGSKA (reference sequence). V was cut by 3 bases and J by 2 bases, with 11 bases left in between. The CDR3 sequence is CSASHPGTYEQYF. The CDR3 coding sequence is TGCAGTGCTAGTCACCCAGGGACCTACGAGCAGTACTTC.

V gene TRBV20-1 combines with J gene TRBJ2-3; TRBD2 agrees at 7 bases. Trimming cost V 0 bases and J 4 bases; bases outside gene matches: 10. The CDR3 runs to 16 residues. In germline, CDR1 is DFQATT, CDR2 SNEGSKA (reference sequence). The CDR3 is CSARDYQREIPDTQYF. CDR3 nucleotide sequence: TGCAGTGCTAGAGATTATCAGCGGGAAATTCCAGATACGCAGTATTTT.

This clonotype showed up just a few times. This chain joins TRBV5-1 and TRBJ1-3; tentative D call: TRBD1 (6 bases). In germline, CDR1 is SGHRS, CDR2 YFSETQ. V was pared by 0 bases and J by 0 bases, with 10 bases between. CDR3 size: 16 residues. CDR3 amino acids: CASSLVQGLSGNTIYF. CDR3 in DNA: TGCGCCAGCAGCTTGGTACAGGGCCTCTCTGGAAACACCATATATTTT. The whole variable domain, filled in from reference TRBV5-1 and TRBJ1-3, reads KAGVTQTPRYLIKTRGQQVTLSCSPISGHRSVSWYQQTPGQGLQFLFEYFSETQRNKGNFPGRFSGRQFSNSRSEMNVSTLELGDSALYLCASSLVQGLSGNTIYFGEGSWLTVV.

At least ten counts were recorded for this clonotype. The DNA for the CDR3 is TGTGCCAGCAGTGCAAAAGCGGGAGGGGGTTATACGCAGTATTTT. Translation: CASSAKAGGGYTQYF. The chain links TRBV6-1 to TRBJ2-3, with TRBD2 identical over 10 bases. Trimming removed 4 bases from V and 7 bases from J; junction bases left unmatched: 8. Germline V lookup: CDR1 MNHNS, CDR2 SASEGT. CDR3 length equals 15 residues.

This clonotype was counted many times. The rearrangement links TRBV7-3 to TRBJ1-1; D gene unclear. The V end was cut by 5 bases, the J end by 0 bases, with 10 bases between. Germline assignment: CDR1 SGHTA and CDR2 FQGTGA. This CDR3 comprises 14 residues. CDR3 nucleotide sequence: TGTGCCAGCAGCAAGACACCCATGAACACTGAAGCTTTCTTT. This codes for CASSKTPMNTEAFF.

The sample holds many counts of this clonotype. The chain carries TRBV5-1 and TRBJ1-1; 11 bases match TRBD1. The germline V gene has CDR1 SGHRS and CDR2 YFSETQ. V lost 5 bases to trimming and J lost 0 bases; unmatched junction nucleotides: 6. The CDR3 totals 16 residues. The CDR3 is CASRSGTGGLNTEAFF. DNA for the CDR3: TGCGCCAGCAGGTCTGGGACAGGGGGTTTGAACACTGAAGCTTTCTTT.

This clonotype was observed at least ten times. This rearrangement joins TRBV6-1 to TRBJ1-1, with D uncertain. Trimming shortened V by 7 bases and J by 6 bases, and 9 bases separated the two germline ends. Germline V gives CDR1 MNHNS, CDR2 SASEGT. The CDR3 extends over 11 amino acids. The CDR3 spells CASTRGPEAFF. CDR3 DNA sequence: TGTGCCAGCACTCGAGGTCCTGAAGCTTTCTTT.

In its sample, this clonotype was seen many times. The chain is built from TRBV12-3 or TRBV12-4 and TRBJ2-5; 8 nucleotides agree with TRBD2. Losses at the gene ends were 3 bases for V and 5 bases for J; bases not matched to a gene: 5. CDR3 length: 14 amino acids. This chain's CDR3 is CASSFSSGPETQYF. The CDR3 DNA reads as TGTGCCAGCAGTTTTTCTAGCGGGCCTGAGACCCAGTACTTC.

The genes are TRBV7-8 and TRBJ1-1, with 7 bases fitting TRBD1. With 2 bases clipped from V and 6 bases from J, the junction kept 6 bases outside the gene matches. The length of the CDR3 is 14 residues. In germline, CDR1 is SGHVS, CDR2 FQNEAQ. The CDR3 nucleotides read TGTGCCAGCAGCTTACGGACAGGCGGTCCTGAAGCTTTCTTT. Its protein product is CASSLRTGGPEAFF.

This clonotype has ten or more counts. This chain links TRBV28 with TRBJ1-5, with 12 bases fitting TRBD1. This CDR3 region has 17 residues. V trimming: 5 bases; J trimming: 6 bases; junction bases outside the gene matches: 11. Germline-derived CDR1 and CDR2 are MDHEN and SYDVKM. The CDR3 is CASSLLPGTGGRQPQHF. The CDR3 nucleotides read TGTGCCAGCAGTCTCCTCCCCGGGACAGGGGGCCGTCAGCCCCAGCATTTT.

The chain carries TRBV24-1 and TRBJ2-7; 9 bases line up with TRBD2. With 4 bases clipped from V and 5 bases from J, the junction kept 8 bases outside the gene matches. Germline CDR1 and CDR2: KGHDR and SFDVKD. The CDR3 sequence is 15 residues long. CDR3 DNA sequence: TGTGCCACCAGTGACCAGATAGCGGGAGTTAACGAGCAGTACTTC. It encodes CATSDQIAGVNEQYF.

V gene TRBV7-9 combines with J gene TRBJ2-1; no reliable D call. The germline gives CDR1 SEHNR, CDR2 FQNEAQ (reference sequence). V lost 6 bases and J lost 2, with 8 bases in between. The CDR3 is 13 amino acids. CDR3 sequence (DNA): TGTGCCAGCAGACAAGGGCCCTACAATGAGCAGTTCTTC. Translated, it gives CASRQGPYNEQFF.

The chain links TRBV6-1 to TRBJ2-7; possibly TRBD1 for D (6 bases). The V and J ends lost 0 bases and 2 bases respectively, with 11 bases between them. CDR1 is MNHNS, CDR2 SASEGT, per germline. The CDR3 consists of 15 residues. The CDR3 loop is CASSEARTDPYEQYV. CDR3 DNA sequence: TGTGCCAGCAGTGAAGCTAGGACAGATCCCTACGAGCAGTACGTC.

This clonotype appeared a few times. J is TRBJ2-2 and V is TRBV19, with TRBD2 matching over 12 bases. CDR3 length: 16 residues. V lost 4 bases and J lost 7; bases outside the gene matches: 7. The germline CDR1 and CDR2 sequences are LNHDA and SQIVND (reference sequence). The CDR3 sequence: CASSTLAGGHGGELFF. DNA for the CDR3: TGTGCCAGTAGTACCCTAGCGGGGGGGCATGGCGGGGAGCTGTTTTTT.

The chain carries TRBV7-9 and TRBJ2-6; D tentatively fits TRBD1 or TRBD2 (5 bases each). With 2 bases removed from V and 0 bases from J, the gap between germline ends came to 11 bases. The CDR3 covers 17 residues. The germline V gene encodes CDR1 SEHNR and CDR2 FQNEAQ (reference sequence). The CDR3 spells CASSLFKGSSGANVLTF. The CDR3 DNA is TGTGCCAGCAGCTTATTTAAGGGGAGCTCTGGGGCCAACGTCCTGACTTTC. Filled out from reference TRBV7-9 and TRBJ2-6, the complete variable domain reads DTGVSQNPRHKITKRGQNVTFRCDPISEHNRLYWYRQTLGQGPEFLTYFQNEAQLEKSRLLSDRFSAERPKGSFSTLEIQRTEQGDSAMYLCASSLFKGSSGANVLTFGAGSRLTVL.

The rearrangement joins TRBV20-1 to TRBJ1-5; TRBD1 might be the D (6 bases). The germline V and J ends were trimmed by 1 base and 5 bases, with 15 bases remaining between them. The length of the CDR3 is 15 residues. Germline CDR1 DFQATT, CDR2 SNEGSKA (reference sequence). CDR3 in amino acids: CSARGSGGRDQPQHF. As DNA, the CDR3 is TGCAGTGCTAGAGGGTCCGGGGGGCGAGATCAGCCCCAGCATTTT.

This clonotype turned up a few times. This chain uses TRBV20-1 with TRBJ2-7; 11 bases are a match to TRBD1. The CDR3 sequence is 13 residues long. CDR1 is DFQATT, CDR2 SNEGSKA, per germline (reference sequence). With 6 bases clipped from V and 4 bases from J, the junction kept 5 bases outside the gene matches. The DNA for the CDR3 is TGCAGTGCCTCCGGACAGGGGGCTTACGAGCAGTACTTC. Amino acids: CSASGQGAYEQYF.

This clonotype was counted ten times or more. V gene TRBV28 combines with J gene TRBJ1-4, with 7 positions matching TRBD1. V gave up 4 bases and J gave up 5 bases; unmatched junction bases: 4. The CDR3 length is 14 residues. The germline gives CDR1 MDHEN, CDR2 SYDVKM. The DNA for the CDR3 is TGTGCCAGCAGTTCCAGGGGGATCAATGAAAAACTGTTTTTT. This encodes CASSSRGINEKLFF.

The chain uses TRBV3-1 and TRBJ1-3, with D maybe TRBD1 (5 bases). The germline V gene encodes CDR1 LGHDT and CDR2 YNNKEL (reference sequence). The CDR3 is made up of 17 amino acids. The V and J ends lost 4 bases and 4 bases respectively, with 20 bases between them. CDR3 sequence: CASSPRLSGIGGNTIYF. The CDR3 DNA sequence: TGTGCCAGCAGCCCCCGACTTTCAGGGATAGGAGGAAACACCATATATTTT.

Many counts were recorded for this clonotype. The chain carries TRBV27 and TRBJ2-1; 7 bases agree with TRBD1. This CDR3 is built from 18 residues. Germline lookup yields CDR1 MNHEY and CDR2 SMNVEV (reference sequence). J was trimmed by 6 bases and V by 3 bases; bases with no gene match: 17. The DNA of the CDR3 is TGTGCCAGCAGTTTCCCTCCCCAGGTCCCCAGGGGGTTCAATGAGCAGTTCTTC. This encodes CASSFPPQVPRGFNEQFF.

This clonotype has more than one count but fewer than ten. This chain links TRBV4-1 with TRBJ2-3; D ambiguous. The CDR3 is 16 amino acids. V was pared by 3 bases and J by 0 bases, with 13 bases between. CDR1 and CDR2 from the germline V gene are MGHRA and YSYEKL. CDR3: CASSQMVGASTDTQYF. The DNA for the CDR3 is TGCGCCAGCAGCCAGATGGTTGGTGCTAGCACAGATACGCAGTATTTT.

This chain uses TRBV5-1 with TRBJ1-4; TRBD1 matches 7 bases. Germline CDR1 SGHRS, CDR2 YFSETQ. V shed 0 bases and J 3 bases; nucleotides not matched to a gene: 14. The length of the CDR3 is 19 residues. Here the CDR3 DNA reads TGCGCCAGCAGCTTGGAAGGGGGTACAGGGGTAACGTCTAATGAAAAACTGTTTTTT. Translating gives CASSLEGGTGVTSNEKLFF.

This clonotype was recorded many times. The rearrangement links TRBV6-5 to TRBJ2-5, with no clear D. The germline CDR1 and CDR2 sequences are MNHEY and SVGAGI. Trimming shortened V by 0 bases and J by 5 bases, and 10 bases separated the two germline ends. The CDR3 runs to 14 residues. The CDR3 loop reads CASSYSIPPETQYF. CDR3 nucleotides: TGTGCCAGCAGTTACTCGATACCCCCCGAGACCCAGTACTTC.

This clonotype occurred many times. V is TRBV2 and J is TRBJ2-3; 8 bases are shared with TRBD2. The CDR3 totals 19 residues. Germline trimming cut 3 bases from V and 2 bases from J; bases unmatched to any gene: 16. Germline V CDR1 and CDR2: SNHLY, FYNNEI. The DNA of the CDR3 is TGTGCCAGCAGTGAGGGGGTCGGGAGGGAGAGATATGACACAGATACGCAGTATTTT. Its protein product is CASSEGVGRERYDTDTQYF.